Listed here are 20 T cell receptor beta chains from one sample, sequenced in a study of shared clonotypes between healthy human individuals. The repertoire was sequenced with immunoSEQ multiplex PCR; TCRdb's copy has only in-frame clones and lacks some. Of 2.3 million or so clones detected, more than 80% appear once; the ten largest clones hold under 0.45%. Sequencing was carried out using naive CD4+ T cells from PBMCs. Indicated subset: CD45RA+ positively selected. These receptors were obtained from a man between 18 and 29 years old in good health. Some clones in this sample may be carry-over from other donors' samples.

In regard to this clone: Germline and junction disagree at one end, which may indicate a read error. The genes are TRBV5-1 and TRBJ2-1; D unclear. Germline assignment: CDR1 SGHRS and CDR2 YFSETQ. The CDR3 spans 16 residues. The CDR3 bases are TGCGCCAGCAGTTTGGCAAGAGCGAGCTCCTACAATGAGCAGTTCTTC. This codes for CASSLARASSYNEQFF.

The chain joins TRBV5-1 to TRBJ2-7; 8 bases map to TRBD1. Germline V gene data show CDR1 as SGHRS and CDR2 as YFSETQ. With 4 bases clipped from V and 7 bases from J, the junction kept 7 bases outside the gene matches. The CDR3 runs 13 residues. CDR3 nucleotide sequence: TGCGCCAGCAGCGAAGGACAGGGCGGGGAGCAGTACTTC. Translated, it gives CASSEGQGGEQYF.

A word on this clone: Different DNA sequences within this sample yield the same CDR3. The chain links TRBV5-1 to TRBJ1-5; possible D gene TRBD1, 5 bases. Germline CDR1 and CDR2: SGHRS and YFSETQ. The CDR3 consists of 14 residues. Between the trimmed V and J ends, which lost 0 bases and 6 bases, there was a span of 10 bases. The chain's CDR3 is CASSLGGAGQPQHF. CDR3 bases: TGCGCCAGCAGCTTGGGCGGGGCTGGTCAGCCCCAGCATTTT. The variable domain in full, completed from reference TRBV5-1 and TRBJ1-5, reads KAGVTQTPRYLIKTRGQQVTLSCSPISGHRSVSWYQQTPGQGLQFLFEYFSETQRNKGNFPGRFSGRQFSNSRSEMNVSTLELGDSALYLCASSLGGAGQPQHFGDGTRLSIL.

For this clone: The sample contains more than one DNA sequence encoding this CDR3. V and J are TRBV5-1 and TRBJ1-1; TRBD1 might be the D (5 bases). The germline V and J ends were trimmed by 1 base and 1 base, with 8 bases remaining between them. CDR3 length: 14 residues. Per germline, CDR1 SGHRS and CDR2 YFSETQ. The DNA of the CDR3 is TGCGCCAGCAGCTTGCAGGGCGGGAACACTGAAGCTTTCTTT. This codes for CASSLQGGNTEAFF.

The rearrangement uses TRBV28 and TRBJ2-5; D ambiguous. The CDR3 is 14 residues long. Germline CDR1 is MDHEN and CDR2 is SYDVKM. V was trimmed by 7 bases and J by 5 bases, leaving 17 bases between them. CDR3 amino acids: CASTAAGLRETQYF. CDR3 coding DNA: TGTGCCAGCACTGCAGCTGGGCTAAGGGAGACCCAGTACTTC.

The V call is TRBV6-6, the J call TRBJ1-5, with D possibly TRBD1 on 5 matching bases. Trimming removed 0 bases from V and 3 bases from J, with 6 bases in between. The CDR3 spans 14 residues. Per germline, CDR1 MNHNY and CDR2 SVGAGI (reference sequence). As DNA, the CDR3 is TGTGCCAGCAGTTACTCACAGGCCAATCAGCCCCAGCATTTT. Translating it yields CASSYSQANQPQHF.

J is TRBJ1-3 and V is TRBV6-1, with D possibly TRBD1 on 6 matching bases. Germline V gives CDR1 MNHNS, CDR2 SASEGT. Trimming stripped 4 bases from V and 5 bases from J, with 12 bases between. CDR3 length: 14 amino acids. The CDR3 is CASSVGDKRNTIYF. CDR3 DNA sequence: TGTGCCAGCAGTGTTGGGGACAAGCGAAACACCATATATTTT.

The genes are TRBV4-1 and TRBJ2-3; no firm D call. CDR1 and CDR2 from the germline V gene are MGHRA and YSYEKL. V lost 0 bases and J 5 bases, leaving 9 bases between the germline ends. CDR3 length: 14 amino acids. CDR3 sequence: CASSQDQVGDTQYF. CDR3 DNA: TGCGCCAGCAGCCAAGACCAAGTCGGAGATACGCAGTATTTT.

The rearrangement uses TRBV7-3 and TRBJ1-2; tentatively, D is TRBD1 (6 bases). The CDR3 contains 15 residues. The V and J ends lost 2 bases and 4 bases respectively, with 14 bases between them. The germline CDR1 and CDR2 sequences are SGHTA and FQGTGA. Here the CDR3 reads CASSLGRGDSYGYTF. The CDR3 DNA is TGTGCCAGCAGCTTAGGCAGGGGAGATAGCTATGGCTACACCTTC.

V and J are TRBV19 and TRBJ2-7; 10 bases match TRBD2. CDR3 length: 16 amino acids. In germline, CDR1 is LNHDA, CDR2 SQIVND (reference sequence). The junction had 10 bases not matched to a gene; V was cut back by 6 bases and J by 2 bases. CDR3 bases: TGTGCCAGTAGCTCTCTTAGCGGGAGGCCGCCCTACGAGCAGTACTTC. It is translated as CASSSLSGRPPYEQYF. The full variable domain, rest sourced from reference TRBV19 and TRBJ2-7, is DGGITQSPKYLFRKEGQNVTLSCEQNLNHDAMYWYRQDPGQGLRLIYYSQIVNDFQKGDIAEGYSVSREKKESFPLTVTSAQKNPTAFYLCASSSLSGRPPYEQYFGPGTRLTVT.

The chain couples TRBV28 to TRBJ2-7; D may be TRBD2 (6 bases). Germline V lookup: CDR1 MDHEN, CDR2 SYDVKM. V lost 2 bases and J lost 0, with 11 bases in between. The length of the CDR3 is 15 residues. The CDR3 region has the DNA TGTGCCAGCAGTTTAGGGAGGCTGAGCTCCTACGAGCAGTACTTC. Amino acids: CASSLGRLSSYEQYF.

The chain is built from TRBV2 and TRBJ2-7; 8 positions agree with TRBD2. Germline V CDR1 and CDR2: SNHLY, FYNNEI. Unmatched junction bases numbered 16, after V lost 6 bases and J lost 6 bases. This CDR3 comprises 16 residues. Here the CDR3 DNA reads TGTGCCAGCAGCGACGGACTAGCCCGATATGCGGGCGAGCAGTACTTC. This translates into CASSDGLARYAGEQYF.

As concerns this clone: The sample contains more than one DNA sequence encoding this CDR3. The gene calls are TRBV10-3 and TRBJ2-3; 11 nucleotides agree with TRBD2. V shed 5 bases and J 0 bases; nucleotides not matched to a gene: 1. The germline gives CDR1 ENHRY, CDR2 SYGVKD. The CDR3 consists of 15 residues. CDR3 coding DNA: TGTGCCATCAGTAGACTAGCGGGGAGCACAGATACGCAGTATTTT. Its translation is CAISRLAGSTDTQYF.

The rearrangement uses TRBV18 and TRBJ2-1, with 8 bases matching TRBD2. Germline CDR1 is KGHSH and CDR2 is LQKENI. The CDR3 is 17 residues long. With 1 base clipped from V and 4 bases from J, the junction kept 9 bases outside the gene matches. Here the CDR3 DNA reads TGTGCCAGCTCACCACTCGGGGGGGGGACCGAATACAATGAGCAGTTCTTC. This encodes CASSPLGGGTEYNEQFF.

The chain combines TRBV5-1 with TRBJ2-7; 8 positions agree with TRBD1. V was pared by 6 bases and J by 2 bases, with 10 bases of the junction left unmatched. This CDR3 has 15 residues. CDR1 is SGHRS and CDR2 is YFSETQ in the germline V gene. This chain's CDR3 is CASTSGGIRPYEQYF. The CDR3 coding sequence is TGCGCCAGCACCTCAGGGGGCATAAGGCCCTACGAGCAGTACTTC.

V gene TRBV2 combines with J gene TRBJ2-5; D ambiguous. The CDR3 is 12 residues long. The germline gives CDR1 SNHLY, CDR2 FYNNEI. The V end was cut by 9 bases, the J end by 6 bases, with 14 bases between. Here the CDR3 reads CASSTAAKTQYF. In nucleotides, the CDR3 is TGTGCCAGTTCGACGGCAGCGAAGACCCAGTACTTC.

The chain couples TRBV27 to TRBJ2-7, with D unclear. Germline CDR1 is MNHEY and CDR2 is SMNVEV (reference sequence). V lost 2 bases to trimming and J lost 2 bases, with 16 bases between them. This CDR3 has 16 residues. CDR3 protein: CASSLIRPTFTYEQYF. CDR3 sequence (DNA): TGTGCCAGCAGTTTAATCCGGCCGACATTTACCTACGAGCAGTACTTC.

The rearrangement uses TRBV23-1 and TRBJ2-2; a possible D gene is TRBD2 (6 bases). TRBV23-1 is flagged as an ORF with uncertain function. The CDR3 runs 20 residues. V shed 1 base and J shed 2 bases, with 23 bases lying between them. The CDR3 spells CASSQFRGPTGTANTGELFF. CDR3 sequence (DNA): TGCGCCAGCAGTCAATTCCGCGGGCCAACCGGGACTGCCAACACCGGGGAGCTGTTTTTT.

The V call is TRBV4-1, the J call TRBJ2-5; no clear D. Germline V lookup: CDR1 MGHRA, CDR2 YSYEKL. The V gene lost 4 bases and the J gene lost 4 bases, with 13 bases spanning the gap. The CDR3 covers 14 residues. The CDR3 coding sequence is TGCGCCAGCAGCCCACTTCCGGCTGGAGAGACCCAGTACTTC. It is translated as CASSPLPAGETQYF.

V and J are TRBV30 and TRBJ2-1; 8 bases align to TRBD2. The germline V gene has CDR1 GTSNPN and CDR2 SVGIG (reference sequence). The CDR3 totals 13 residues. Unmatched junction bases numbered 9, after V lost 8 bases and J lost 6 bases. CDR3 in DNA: TGTGCCGGTCTCCGGGAGGGAGTCAATGAGCAGTTCTTC. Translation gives CAGLREGVNEQFF.